These 10 T cell receptor beta chains originate from one sample sequenced in a study of blood T cells in healthy people across ages. Sample-barcoded 5' priming and a J-beta primer mix drove a second PCR of roughly 7 to 11 cycles. TCRdb analysed the 5' RACE reads with MiXCR anew, one entry per CDR3 protein. The repertoire holds some 1.5 million distinct CDR3 sequences, with 28% as singletons. The sample consisted of blood. These receptor sequences come from a woman between 25 and 40 years old in good health.

V and J are TRBV29-1 and TRBJ1-2; TRBD1 matches 9 bases. The CDR3 totals 14 residues. The germline gives CDR1 SQVTM, CDR2 ANQGSEA. Losses at the gene ends were 1 base for V and 5 bases for J; bases not matched to a gene: 5. The CDR3 nucleotides are TGCAGCGTTGAAGGGGACAGGGTTGAATATGGCTACACCTTC. It translates to CSVEGDRVEYGYTF.

The chain recombines TRBV6-6 with TRBJ1-1; D not resolved. Germline V gene lookup returns CDR1 MNHNY and CDR2 SVGAGI (reference sequence). The CDR3 spans 15 residues. Trimming took 2 bases from V and 2 from J, leaving 12 bases between them. Here the CDR3 DNA reads TGTGCCAGCAGTTACGCCCGGACTCAAAACACTGAAGCTTTCTTT. Its protein product is CASSYARTQNTEAFF.

Points on this clonotype: A clone one base away is much larger, so this may be a read error. The CDR3 here is CSARSQDSEGTQYF. Written as DNA, the CDR3 is TGCAGTGCTAGATCCCAGGACTCCGAGGGGACCCAGTACTTC. V usage is TRBV20-1 and J usage is TRBJ2-7; TRBD2 might be the D (5 bases). The J call may be incorrect, as the DNA end agrees better with TRBJ2-5. Germline CDR1 reads DFQATT; CDR2 reads SNEGSKA (reference sequence). This CDR3 has 14 amino acids.

About this clonotype: With a much larger clone just one base away, this may be a read error. This chain joins TRBV20-1 and TRBJ2-1, with TRBD1 matching over 7 bases. This CDR3 is built from 14 residues. The germline gives CDR1 DFQATT, CDR2 SNEGSKA (reference sequence). V dropped 3 bases and J dropped 10; count of bases not matched to a gene: 12. The CDR3 sequence: CSASDRERSNEQFF. Written as DNA, the CDR3 is TGCAGTGCTAGTGACAGGGAACGCAGTAACGAGCAGTTCTTC.

V gene TRBV29-1 combines with J gene TRBJ2-5; TRBD2 agrees at 10 bases. Germline V gene sequence: CDR1 SQVTM, CDR2 ANQGSEA. The CDR3 consists of 14 residues. V gave up 3 bases and J gave up 5 bases; unmatched junction bases: 6. CDR3: CSVDRALAGETQYF. CDR3 coding DNA: TGCAGCGTTGACAGGGCACTAGCGGGGGAGACCCAGTACTTC.

A remark on this clonotype: One base away lies a much larger clone, so this may be a sequencing read error. This rearrangement joins TRBV3-1 to TRBJ2-4; TRBD1 matches at 7 bases. Germline CDR1 is LGHDT and CDR2 is YNNKEL (reference sequence). The CDR3 has 15 residues. The CDR3 DNA reads TGTGTCAGCAGCCCAAGACAGGGACGGCAAAACATTCAGTACTTC. Its protein product is CVSSPRQGRQNIQYF.

The CDR3, as DNA: TGTGCCAGCAGAAGATCGGGAACGCTATTCTACGAGCAGTACTTC. Translating gives CASRRSGTLFYEQYF. V usage is TRBV25-1 and J usage is TRBJ2-7, with D maybe TRBD2 (5 bases). V was pared by 6 bases and J by 3 bases, with 18 bases between. The V gene's germline CDR1 is MGHDK and CDR2 SYGVNS. The CDR3 has 15 amino acids.

This clonotype was found a few times. The V call is TRBV19, the J call TRBJ2-3; 11 bases are a match to TRBD1. Trimming took 6 bases from V and 5 from J; bases not matched to a gene: 1. This CDR3 contains 13 residues. Germline CDR1 reads LNHDA; CDR2 reads SQIVND (reference sequence). The CDR3 region is CASRGTGGDTQYF. CDR3 coding DNA: TGTGCCAGTAGGGGGACAGGGGGAGATACGCAGTATTTT.

J is TRBJ2-1 and V is TRBV7-4; D might be TRBD2 (6 bases). Looked up from germline, CDR1 is SGHVT and CDR2 is SQSDAQ. The V end was cut by 10 bases, the J end by 9 bases, with 28 bases between. The CDR3 totals 16 residues. The chain's CDR3 is CATSPTPGGNLLEQFF. As DNA, the CDR3 is TGTGCCACCTCGCCGACGCCTGGCGGGAATCTACTTGAGCAGTTCTTC.

The chain has TRBV7-2 and TRBJ2-3; a weak D match, TRBD2 (7 bases). Trimming stripped 11 bases from V and 0 bases from J, with 18 bases between. Germline V lookup: CDR1 SGHTA, CDR2 FQGNSA. The CDR3 has 15 amino acids. The CDR3 DNA is TGTACCGGGGGTTTGGCGGGGGCTAGCACAGATACGCAGTATTTT. Encoded protein: CTGGLAGASTDTQYF. The whole variable domain, filled in from reference TRBV7-2 and TRBJ2-3, reads GAGVSQSPSNKVTEKGKDVELRCDPISGHTALYWYRQSLGQGLEFLIYFQGNSAPDKSGLPSDRFSAERTGGSVSTLTIQRTQQEDSAVYLCTGGLAGASTDTQYFGPGTRLTVL.